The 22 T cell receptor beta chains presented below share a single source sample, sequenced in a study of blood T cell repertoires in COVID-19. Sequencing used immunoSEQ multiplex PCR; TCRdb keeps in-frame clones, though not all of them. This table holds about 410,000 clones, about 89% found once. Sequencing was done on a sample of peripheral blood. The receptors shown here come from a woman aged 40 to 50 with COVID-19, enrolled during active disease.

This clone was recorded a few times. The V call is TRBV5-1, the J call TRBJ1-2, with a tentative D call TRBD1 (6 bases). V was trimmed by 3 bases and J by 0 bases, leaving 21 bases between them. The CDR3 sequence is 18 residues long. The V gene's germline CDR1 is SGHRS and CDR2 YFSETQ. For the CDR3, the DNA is TGCGCCAGCAGCTCTCCTTCAAGCCCCCGGGACACTAACTATGGCTACACCTTC. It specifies CASSSPSSPRDTNYGYTF.

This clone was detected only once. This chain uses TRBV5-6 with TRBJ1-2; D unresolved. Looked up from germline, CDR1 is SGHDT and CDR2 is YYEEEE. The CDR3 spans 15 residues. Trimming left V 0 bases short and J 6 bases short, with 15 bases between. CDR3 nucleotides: TGTGCCAGCAGCTTGGACACACAGACGTTGGATGGCTACACCTTC. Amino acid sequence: CASSLDTQTLDGYTF.

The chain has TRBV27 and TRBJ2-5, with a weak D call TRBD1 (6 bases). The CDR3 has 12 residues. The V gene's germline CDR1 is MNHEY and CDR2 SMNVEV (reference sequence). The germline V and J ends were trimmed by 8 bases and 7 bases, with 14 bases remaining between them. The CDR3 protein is CASFNPQGTQYF. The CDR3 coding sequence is TGTGCCAGCTTTAACCCACAGGGGACCCAGTACTTC.

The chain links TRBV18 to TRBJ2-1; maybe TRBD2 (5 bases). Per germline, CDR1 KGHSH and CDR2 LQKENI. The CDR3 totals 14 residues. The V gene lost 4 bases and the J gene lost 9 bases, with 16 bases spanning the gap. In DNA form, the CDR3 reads TGTGCCAGCTCACGCCCCGCGGGCGACACTGAGCAGTTCTTC. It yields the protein CASSRPAGDTEQFF.

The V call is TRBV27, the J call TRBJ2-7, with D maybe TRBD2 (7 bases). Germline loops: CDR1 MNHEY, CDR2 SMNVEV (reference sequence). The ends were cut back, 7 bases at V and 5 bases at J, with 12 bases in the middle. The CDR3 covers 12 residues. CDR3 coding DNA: TGTGCCAGCAAAAGGGGGGGACACGAGCAGTACTTC. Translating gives CASKRGGHEQYF.

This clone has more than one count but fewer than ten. This CDR3 is CASSTHQTGGEECEQYF. The CDR3 DNA reads TGTGCCAGCAGCACCCACCAGACAGGGGGCGAGGAGTGCGAGCAGTACTTC. The V call is TRBV28, the J call TRBJ2-7; 10 bases map to TRBD1. Germline loops: CDR1 MDHEN, CDR2 SYDVKM. V trimming: 6 bases; J trimming: 6 bases; junction bases outside the gene matches: 17. The CDR3 is 17 amino acids.

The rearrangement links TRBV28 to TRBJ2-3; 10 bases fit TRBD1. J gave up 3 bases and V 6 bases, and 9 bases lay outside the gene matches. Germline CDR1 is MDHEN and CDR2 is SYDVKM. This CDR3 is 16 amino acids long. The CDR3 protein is CASRGEPGQGTDTQYF. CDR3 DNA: TGTGCCAGCAGGGGGGAGCCGGGACAGGGGACAGATACGCAGTATTTT.

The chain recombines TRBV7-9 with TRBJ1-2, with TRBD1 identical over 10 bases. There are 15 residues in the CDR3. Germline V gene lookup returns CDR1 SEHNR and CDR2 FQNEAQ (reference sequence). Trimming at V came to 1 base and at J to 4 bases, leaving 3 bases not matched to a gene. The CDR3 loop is CASSLGDRGLYGYTF. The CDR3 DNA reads TGTGCCAGCAGCTTAGGGGACAGGGGTCTCTATGGCTACACCTTC. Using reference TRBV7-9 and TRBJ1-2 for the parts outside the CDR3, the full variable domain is DTGVSQNPRHKITKRGQNVTFRCDPISEHNRLYWYRQTLGQGPEFLTYFQNEAQLEKSRLLSDRFSAERPKGSFSTLEIQRTEQGDSAMYLCASSLGDRGLYGYTFGSGTRLTVV.

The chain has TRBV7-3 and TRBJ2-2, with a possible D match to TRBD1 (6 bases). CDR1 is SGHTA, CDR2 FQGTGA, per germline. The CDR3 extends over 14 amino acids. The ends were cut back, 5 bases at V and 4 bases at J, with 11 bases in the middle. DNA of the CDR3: TGTGCCAGCAGCCATACAGGGCCCACCGGGGAGCTGTTTTTT. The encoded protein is CASSHTGPTGELFF.

CDR3 in amino acids: CASSLMRSKADTQYF. The CDR3 nucleotides are TGTGCCAGCAGCTTAATGAGGAGCAAGGCAGATACGCAGTATTTT. The V and J genes are TRBV11-2 and TRBJ2-3, with D uncertain. The length of the CDR3 is 15 residues. V lost 2 bases and J lost 4, with 13 bases in between. In germline, CDR1 is SGHAT, CDR2 FQNNGV.

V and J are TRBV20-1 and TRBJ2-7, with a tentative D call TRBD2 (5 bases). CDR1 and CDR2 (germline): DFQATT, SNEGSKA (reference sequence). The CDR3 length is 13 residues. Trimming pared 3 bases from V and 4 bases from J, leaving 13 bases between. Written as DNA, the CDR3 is TGCAGTGCTAGTAAACTAGACCTTTACGAGCAGTACTTC. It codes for CSASKLDLYEQYF.

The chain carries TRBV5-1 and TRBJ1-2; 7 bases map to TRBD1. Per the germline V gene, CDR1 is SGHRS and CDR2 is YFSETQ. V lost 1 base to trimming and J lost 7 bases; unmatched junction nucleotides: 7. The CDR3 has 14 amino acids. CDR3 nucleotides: TGCGCCAGCAGCTTGAAAGGGGGCGCATTTGGCTACACCTTC. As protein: CASSLKGGAFGYTF.

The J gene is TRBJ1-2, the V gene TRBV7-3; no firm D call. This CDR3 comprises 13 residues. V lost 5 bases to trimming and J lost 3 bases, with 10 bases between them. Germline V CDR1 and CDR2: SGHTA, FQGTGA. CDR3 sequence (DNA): TGTGCCAGCAGCCCACGACGGGACTATGGCTACACCTTC. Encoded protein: CASSPRRDYGYTF.

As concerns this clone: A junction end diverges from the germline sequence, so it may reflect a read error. CDR3 nucleotide sequence: TGTGCCAGCAGGGAAGCAGGGGCCTATGGCTACACCTTC. This encodes CASREAGAYGYTF. The chain carries TRBV6-1 and TRBJ1-2; D might be TRBD1 (6 bases). This CDR3 contains 13 residues. The germline V gene has CDR1 MNHNS and CDR2 SASEGT.

Here the CDR3 reads CASRVAGGQETQYF. The CDR3 DNA reads as TGCGCCAGCAGGGTAGCGGGGGGCCAAGAGACCCAGTACTTC. The chain carries TRBV5-1 and TRBJ2-5; TRBD2 aligns across 10 bases. Per germline, CDR1 SGHRS and CDR2 YFSETQ. This CDR3 comprises 14 residues. Trimming removed 5 bases from V and 1 base from J; junction bases left unmatched: 2. Combining the CDR3 with reference TRBV5-1 and TRBJ2-5 gives the whole variable domain KAGVTQTPRYLIKTRGQQVTLSCSPISGHRSVSWYQQTPGQGLQFLFEYFSETQRNKGNFPGRFSGRQFSNSRSEMNVSTLELGDSALYLCASRVAGGQETQYFGPGTRLLVL.

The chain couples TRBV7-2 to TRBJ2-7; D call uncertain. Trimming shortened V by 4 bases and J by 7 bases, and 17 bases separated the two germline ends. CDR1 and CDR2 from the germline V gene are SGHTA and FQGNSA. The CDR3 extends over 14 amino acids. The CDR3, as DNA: TGTGCCAGCAGCTCGAGAAAGAGGTCGCGGGAGCAGTACTTC. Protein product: CASSSRKRSREQYF.

The CDR3 sequence is CAISEDRVNTEAFF. CDR3 coding DNA: TGTGCCATCAGTGAAGACAGAGTGAACACTGAAGCTTTCTTT. The chain recombines TRBV10-3 with TRBJ1-1; D may be TRBD1 (5 bases). Per the germline V gene, CDR1 is ENHRY and CDR2 is SYGVKD. V was pared by 3 bases and J by 0 bases, with 8 bases between. This CDR3 is built from 14 residues.

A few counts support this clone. CDR3 loop: CASTPSPTDTQYF. The CDR3 DNA is TGTGCCAGCACCCCTAGCCCCACAGATACGCAGTATTTT. The rearrangement joins TRBV7-2 to TRBJ2-3; possible D gene TRBD2, 5 bases. The CDR3 is 13 residues long. V lost 7 bases and J lost 2, with 10 bases in between. In germline, CDR1 is SGHTA, CDR2 FQGNSA.

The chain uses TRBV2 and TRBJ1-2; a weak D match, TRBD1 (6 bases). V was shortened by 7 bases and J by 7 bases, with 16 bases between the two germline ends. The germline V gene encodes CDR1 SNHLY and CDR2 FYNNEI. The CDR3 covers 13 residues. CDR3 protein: CASTEDRSLGYTF. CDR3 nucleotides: TGTGCCAGCACGGAAGACAGGTCCCTTGGCTACACCTTC.

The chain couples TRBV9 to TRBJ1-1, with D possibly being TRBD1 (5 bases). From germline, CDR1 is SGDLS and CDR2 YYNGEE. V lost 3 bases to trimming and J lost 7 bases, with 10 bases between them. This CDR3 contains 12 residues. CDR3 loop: CASSGSGIEAFF. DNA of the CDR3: TGTGCCAGCAGCGGATCAGGGATTGAAGCTTTCTTT.

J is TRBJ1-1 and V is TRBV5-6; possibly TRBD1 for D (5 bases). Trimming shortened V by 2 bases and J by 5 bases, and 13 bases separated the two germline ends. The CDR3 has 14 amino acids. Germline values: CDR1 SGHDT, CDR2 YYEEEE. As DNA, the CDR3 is TGTGCCAGCAGCTTTACCGGTGGGGGGACTGAAGCTTTCTTT. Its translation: CASSFTGGGTEAFF.

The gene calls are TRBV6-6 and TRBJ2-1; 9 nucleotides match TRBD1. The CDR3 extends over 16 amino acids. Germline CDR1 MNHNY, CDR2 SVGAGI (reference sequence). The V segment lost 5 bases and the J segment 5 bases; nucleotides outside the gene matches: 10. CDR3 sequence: CASSPPGTGTHNEQFF. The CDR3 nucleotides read TGTGCCAGCAGTCCCCCCGGGACAGGGACCCACAATGAGCAGTTCTTC.